This TCR beta chain was sequenced in a study of early T cells in non-severe SARS-CoV-2 infection. Study information: Sequenced bulk RNA came from whole blood that was unsorted, and chains were unpaired.

cDNA molecules, individually, were tagged with unique molecular identifiers. TCRdb re-called the 5' RACE reads with MiXCR, one entry per CDR3 protein. The sample carries fewer than 75,000 distinct CDR3 sequences, around 20% recorded once. CDR1 is KGHSH and CDR2 is LQKENI in the germline V gene. The CDR3 has 16 residues. With V trimmed by 6 bases and J by 0 bases, 11 bases remained unmatched. Overall study results and limits: VDJdb matching favored anti-spike CD8 responses, missing private and CD4 specificities.

Concerning this clonotype itself: Its antigen is not identified.

The chain has TRBV18 and TRBJ2-7; the match to TRBD1 covers 7 bases. The TCR originated in an adult who was a healthcare worker with PCR-confirmed SARS-CoV-2 infection or an uninfected control (not recorded which). The source was whole blood, collected at baseline. In DNA form, the CDR3 reads TGTGCCAGCTCCCATGGACAGGTCCAAAGCTCCTACGAGCAGTACTTC. It is translated as CASSHGQVQSSYEQYF. Full variable domain (outside the CDR3, taken from reference TRBV18 and TRBJ2-7): NAGVMQNPRHLVRRRGQEARLRCSPMKGHSHVYWYRQLPEEGLKFMVYLQKENIIDESGMPKERFSAEFPKEGPSILRIQQVVRGDSAAYFCASSHGQVQSSYEQYFGPGTRLTVT.